The clone carrying this TCR beta chain was recorded a few times. These data are taken from a study of beta chain features in type 1 diabetes. The CDR3 sequence is 15 residues long. From germline, CDR1 is SGHRS and CDR2 YFSETQ. Losses at the gene ends were 4 bases for V and 2 bases for J; bases not matched to a gene: 6. What was sequenced were expressed TCRB transcripts, since all of the isolated RNA had been reverse transcribed. Repertoires were generated with immunoSEQ multiplex PCR, while TCRdb's copy carries only in-frame clones and drops some. The table shows roughly 250,000 clones, with roughly 70% occurring only once. CD45RO/CCR7/CD25/CD127/CD95/CD27 sorting isolated CD4+ naive, central memory, regulatory and stem cell-like memory cells. In all sorted populations, purity surpassed 98%.

This sequence was found in a man in his thirties or forties in good health. The rearrangement links TRBV5-1 to TRBJ2-5, with 9 bases matching TRBD1. Material: naive CD4+ T cells from blood. CDR3 sequence: CASSGGTGPQETQYF. The CDR3 DNA reads as TGCGCCAGCAGCGGAGGGACAGGGCCGCAAGAGACCCAGTACTTC.